This TCR beta chain is from a study of glioma-infiltrating T cells after dendritic cell vaccination. CDR1 is MDHEN, CDR2 SYDVKM, per germline. The CDR3 sequence is 15 residues long. V lost 6 bases, J lost 1 base, and 8 bases stayed unmatched. The method was immunoSEQ multiplex PCR; TCRdb's version includes in-frame clones alone and lacks a portion of them. The sample gives more than 85,000 clones, approximately 87% of which show up once; 2.5% to 3% is in the top ten. No glioblastoma patient carried an isocitrate dehydrogenase mutation. This sample comprised blood, obtained before dendritic cell vaccination. This sequence joins TRBV28 and TRBJ1-1; TRBD1 agrees at 7 bases. This receptor was identified in a human donor with glioblastoma. This CDR3 reads CASSPLTGRNTEAFF. As DNA, the CDR3 is TGTGCCAGCAGCCCCCTGACAGGGAGGAACACTGAAGCTTTCTTT.